These 27 T cell receptor beta chains share one sample of origin, sequenced in a study of blood T cell repertoires in COVID-19. Sequenced by immunoSEQ multiplex PCR; TCRdb stores in-frame clones only, minus some. The sample gives 250,000 or so clones, more than 75% of which show up once; 1.5% to 2% is in the top ten. Sequencing was done on a sample of PBMCs or T cells enriched from blood (not recorded which). These receptors were collected from a man aged 35-49 years who had recovered from COVID-19.

The chain links TRBV6-2 or TRBV6-3 to TRBJ2-6; 7 nucleotides agree with TRBD1. V was pared by 2 bases and J by 0 bases, with 16 bases of the junction left unmatched. This CDR3 has 21 amino acids. In germline, CDR1 is MNHEY, CDR2 SVGEGT. This chain's CDR3 is CASSYPALGVEGASGANVLTF. CDR3 coding DNA: TGTGCCAGCAGTTACCCCGCATTAGGGGTAGAGGGGGCCTCTGGGGCCAACGTCCTGACTTTC.

CDR3 protein: CASSEEGSGSYEQYF. Written as DNA, the CDR3 is TGTGCCAGCAGTGAGGAAGGTAGCGGGAGCTACGAGCAGTACTTC. This chain joins TRBV6-1 and TRBJ2-7; 9 bases map to TRBD2. Germline CDR1 MNHNS, CDR2 SASEGT. The CDR3 covers 15 residues. V lost 3 bases, J lost 3 bases, and 6 bases stayed unmatched.

The chain is built from TRBV29-1 and TRBJ2-1; the D gene is possibly TRBD2 (6 bases). The length of the CDR3 is 11 residues. Trimming pared 7 bases from V and 9 bases from J, leaving 13 bases between. The germline gives CDR1 SQVTM, CDR2 ANQGSEA. The CDR3 coding sequence is TGCAGCGGACTCCAGGGAGGTGAGCAGTTCTTC. Translating it yields CSGLQGGEQFF.

V and J are TRBV28 and TRBJ1-5; a weak D match, TRBD1 (5 bases). This CDR3 is 14 amino acids long. The germline gives CDR1 MDHEN, CDR2 SYDVKM. Trimming shortened V by 3 bases and J by 7 bases, and 13 bases separated the two germline ends. The CDR3 protein is CASSLVGGWQPQHF. The DNA of the CDR3 is TGTGCCAGCAGTTTGGTGGGGGGTTGGCAGCCCCAGCATTTT.

This clone appeared a single time. This chain uses TRBV30 with TRBJ1-6, with no clear D. The CDR3 is made up of 17 amino acids. V dropped 0 bases and J dropped 0 bases, with 12 bases sitting between them. Looked up from germline, CDR1 is GTSNPN and CDR2 is SVGIG (reference sequence). For the CDR3, the DNA is TGTGCCTGGAGTGTATTCAGACTGAGCTCCTATAATTCACCCCTCCACTTT. It translates to CAWSVFRLSSYNSPLHF.

This clone was detected a few times. The gene calls are TRBV5-1 and TRBJ2-7; TRBD1 might be the D (6 bases). The length of the CDR3 is 15 residues. CDR1 and CDR2 from the germline V gene are SGHRS and YFSETQ. The V end lost 1 base, the J end lost 4 bases, and 15 bases lay between the germline ends. Here the CDR3 DNA reads TGCGCCAGCAGCTTGATAGGGGGATCGAGGTACGAGCAGTACTTC. Translation: CASSLIGGSRYEQYF.

The chain combines TRBV28 with TRBJ1-5; unclear D gene. V was clipped by 2 bases and J by 5 bases, with 4 bases between them. The CDR3 runs to 12 residues. Germline assignment: CDR1 MDHEN and CDR2 SYDVKM. CDR3 sequence: CASSLRDQPQHF. The CDR3 bases are TGTGCCAGCAGTTTACGGGATCAGCCCCAGCATTTT.

The chain carries TRBV5-8 and TRBJ2-3; 10 nucleotides agree with TRBD2. V dropped 3 bases and J dropped 4; count of bases not matched to a gene: 11. Germline values: CDR1 SGHTS, CDR2 YDEGEE. This CDR3 comprises 17 residues. CDR3 sequence (DNA): TGTGCCAGCAGCTCAGCGGGGGGGCTCTTCGAACCAGATACGCAGTATTTT. It specifies CASSSAGGLFEPDTQYF.

This chain joins TRBV19 and TRBJ1-5; TRBD1 agrees at 11 bases. Germline CDR1 reads LNHDA; CDR2 reads SQIVND (reference sequence). The CDR3 loop spans 15 amino acids. J was trimmed by 8 bases and V by 4 bases; bases with no gene match: 7. The CDR3 protein is CASSTDRGPVEPQHF. The DNA of the CDR3 is TGTGCCAGTAGTACGGACAGGGGGCCGGTAGAGCCCCAGCATTTT.

The chain links TRBV15 to TRBJ1-2, with TRBD1 matching 8 bases. Trimming took 2 bases from V and 5 from J; bases not matched to a gene: 13. In germline, CDR1 is LNHNV, CDR2 YYDKDF (reference sequence). The CDR3 consists of 17 residues. CDR3 DNA: TGTGCCACCAGCAGACCCACCAGGACAGGGAACTCTTATGGCTACACCTTC. This codes for CATSRPTRTGNSYGYTF.

Only a few counts were recorded for this clone. The chain has TRBV29-1 and TRBJ2-2, with 7 positions matching TRBD1. This CDR3 is 12 amino acids long. Germline V lookup: CDR1 SQVTM, CDR2 ANQGSEA. V dropped 7 bases and J dropped 6; count of bases not matched to a gene: 5. DNA for the CDR3: TGCAGCGGTACGACAGGGCCCGGGGAGCTGTTTTTT. This sequence encodes CSGTTGPGELFF.

This sequence joins TRBV4-3 and TRBJ1-1, with D possibly being TRBD1 (6 bases). The CDR3 length is 15 residues. Germline CDR1 and CDR2: LGHNA and YSLEER. Trimming removed 5 bases at V and 1 base at J, with 14 bases between. The CDR3, as DNA: TGCGCCAGCAGCTCAGGGGCCAGGGGGAACACTGAAGCTTTCTTT. Translated: CASSSGARGNTEAFF.

The chain carries TRBV10-3 and TRBJ1-1, with TRBD1 matching over 8 bases. The CDR3 is 14 amino acids. Germline-derived CDR1 and CDR2 are ENHRY and SYGVKD. Trimming took 5 bases from V and 4 from J; bases not matched to a gene: 6. The DNA of the CDR3 is TGTGCCATCAGTCCCGACAGGGGACGCACTGAAGCTTTCTTT. Translation: CAISPDRGRTEAFF.

The chain joins TRBV11-2 to TRBJ2-4; D remains ambiguous. Trimming cost V 4 bases and J 0 bases, with 7 bases left between them. CDR1 is SGHAT, CDR2 FQNNGV, per germline. This CDR3 comprises 14 residues. CDR3 in DNA: TGTGCCAGCAGCTCCCTTCTAGCCAAAAACATTCAGTACTTC. As protein: CASSSLLAKNIQYF.

The chain recombines TRBV10-3 with TRBJ2-1, with TRBD2 matching 12 bases. From germline, CDR1 is ENHRY and CDR2 SYGVKD. After removal of 2 bases from V and 7 bases from J, the junction contained 6 bases not matched to a gene. This CDR3 is built from 16 residues. In DNA, the CDR3 is TGTGCCATCAGTGAGCCCCGACTAGCGGGAGTGAATGAGCAGTTCTTC. Translating gives CAISEPRLAGVNEQFF.

The genes are TRBV2 and TRBJ2-5; the match to TRBD1 covers 8 bases. Germline CDR1 is SNHLY and CDR2 is FYNNEI. V lost 3 bases, J lost 5 bases, and 11 bases stayed unmatched. The CDR3 loop spans 16 amino acids. The CDR3: CASSDPDRGIRETQYF. CDR3 coding DNA: TGTGCCAGCAGTGACCCAGACAGGGGAATTCGGGAGACCCAGTACTTC.

The gene calls are TRBV16 and TRBJ2-3, with D possibly TRBD2 on 5 matching bases. V gave up 5 bases and J gave up 5 bases, with 20 bases separating them. The CDR3 contains 16 residues. Germline V gene sequence: CDR1 KGHSY, CDR2 FQNENV. The CDR3 sequence is CASSVQLGNPIDTQYF. The CDR3 DNA reads TGTGCCAGCAGCGTTCAACTAGGAAATCCCATAGATACGCAGTATTTT.

V usage is TRBV7-9 and J usage is TRBJ2-5; D unclear. CDR1 is SEHNR, CDR2 FQNEAQ, per germline (reference sequence). The CDR3 loop spans 12 amino acids. V was shortened by 5 bases and J by 9 bases, with 13 bases between the two germline ends. As DNA, the CDR3 is TGTGCCAGCAGCCCCGACCGGGTGGCCCAGTACTTC. This encodes CASSPDRVAQYF.

In its sample, this clone was seen once. The CDR3: CASSQVPNSYNEQFF. The CDR3 nucleotides are TGTGCCAGCAGCCAAGTTCCTAATTCCTACAATGAGCAGTTCTTC. The rearrangement joins TRBV3-1 (or the pseudogene TRBV3-2) to TRBJ2-1; D not certain. V shed 1 base and J shed 1 base, with 8 bases lying between them. The CDR3 is 15 amino acids. Per germline, CDR1 LGHDT and CDR2 YNNKEL (reference sequence).

Concerning this clone itself: Relative to the germline gene, one junction end is altered; a read error may explain this. V usage is TRBV7-2 and J usage is TRBJ1-4; 8 bases map to TRBD1. The CDR3 is made up of 15 amino acids. Germline lookup yields CDR1 SGHTA and CDR2 FQGNSA. DNA of the CDR3: TGTGCCAGCAGCATAGCCGGACAGGGAGAAGAAAAACTGTTTTTT. It encodes CASSIAGQGEEKLFF. The full variable domain, its missing parts supplied by reference TRBV7-2 and TRBJ1-4, is GAGVSQSPSNKVTEKGKDVELRCDPISGHTALYWYRQSLGQGLEFLIYFQGNSAPDKSGLPSDRFSAERTGGSVSTLTIQRTQQEDSAVYLCASSIAGQGEEKLFFGSGTQLSVL.

This chain uses TRBV18 with TRBJ1-1, with TRBD1 identical over 7 bases. Germline trimming cut 4 bases from V and 4 bases from J; bases unmatched to any gene: 12. Germline lookup yields CDR1 KGHSH and CDR2 LQKENI. The CDR3 totals 16 residues. CDR3 sequence (DNA): TGTGCCAGCTCACGGCGGTCCCCAGGGGACAGCACTGAAGCTTTCTTT. Its translation: CASSRRSPGDSTEAFF.

V usage is TRBV6-4 and J usage is TRBJ2-1, with 12 bases lining up with TRBD2. This CDR3 region has 14 residues. The V segment lost 6 bases and the J segment 7 bases; nucleotides outside the gene matches: 4. CDR1 and CDR2 from the germline V gene are MRHNA and SNTAGT. CDR3 sequence: CASSAGTSGNEQFF. The DNA of the CDR3 is TGTGCCAGCAGCGCCGGGACTAGCGGGAATGAGCAGTTCTTC.

The chain combines TRBV7-9 with TRBJ2-1; TRBD2 aligns across 11 bases. CDR1 is SEHNR, CDR2 FQNEAQ, per germline (reference sequence). This CDR3 contains 18 residues. The V and J ends lost 0 bases and 0 bases, in that order; junction bases with no gene match: 4. DNA of the CDR3: TGTGCCAGCAGCTTAGCACGGACTAGCGGGCCCTCCTACAATGAGCAGTTCTTC. Protein: CASSLARTSGPSYNEQFF.

The CDR3 spells CASSERGNNQPQHF. As DNA, the CDR3 is TGTGCCAGTAGTGAGAGGGGGAACAATCAGCCCCAGCATTTT. This rearrangement joins TRBV19 to TRBJ1-5; the D gene is possibly TRBD1 (6 bases). The CDR3 has 14 amino acids. V was trimmed by 5 bases and J by 3 bases, leaving 11 bases between them. Germline loops: CDR1 LNHDA, CDR2 SQIVND (reference sequence).

V is TRBV11-2 and J is TRBJ1-6; 8 bases align to TRBD1. With 1 base clipped from V and 6 bases from J, the junction kept 2 bases outside the gene matches. Looked up from germline, CDR1 is SGHAT and CDR2 is FQNNGV. The CDR3 sequence is 15 residues long. CDR3 sequence: CASSLGQGANSPLHF. The CDR3 DNA reads as TGTGCCAGCAGCTTAGGCCAGGGGGCTAATTCACCCCTCCACTTT. The full variable domain, completed using reference TRBV11-2 and TRBJ1-6, is EAGVAQSPRYKIIEKRQSVAFWCNPISGHATLYWYQQILGQGPKLLIQFQNNGVVDDSQLPKDRFSAERLKGVDSTLKIQPAKLEDSAVYLCASSLGQGANSPLHFGNGTRLTVT.

The rearrangement uses TRBV7-9 and TRBJ2-7; no reliable D call. The germline V gene encodes CDR1 SEHNR and CDR2 FQNEAQ (reference sequence). This CDR3 comprises 14 residues. The ends were cut back, 5 bases at V and 0 bases at J, with 11 bases in the middle. The chain's CDR3 is CASSPQEDSYEQYF. The CDR3, as DNA: TGTGCCAGCAGCCCCCAGGAAGACTCCTACGAGCAGTACTTC.

This clone was seen only a few times. J is TRBJ1-2 and V is TRBV25-1, with D unresolved. CDR1 and CDR2 (germline): MGHDK, SYGVNS. The CDR3 consists of 14 residues. Trimming cost V 3 bases and J 7 bases, with 15 bases left between them. The CDR3: CASSDTLGMSGYTF. The CDR3 DNA is TGTGCCAGCAGTGATACTCTCGGTATGAGTGGCTACACCTTC.